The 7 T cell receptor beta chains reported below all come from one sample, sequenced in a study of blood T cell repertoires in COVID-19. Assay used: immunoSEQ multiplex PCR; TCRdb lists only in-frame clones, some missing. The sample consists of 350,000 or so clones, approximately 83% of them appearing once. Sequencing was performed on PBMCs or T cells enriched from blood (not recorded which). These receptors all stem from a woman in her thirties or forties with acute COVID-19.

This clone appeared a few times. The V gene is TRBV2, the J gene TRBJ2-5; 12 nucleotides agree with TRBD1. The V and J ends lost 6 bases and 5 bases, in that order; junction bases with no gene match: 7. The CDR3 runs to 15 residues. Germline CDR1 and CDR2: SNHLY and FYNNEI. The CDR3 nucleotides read TGTGCCAGCAGGCCCGGGACAGGGGGCCGGGAGACCCAGTACTTC. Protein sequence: CASRPGTGGRETQYF. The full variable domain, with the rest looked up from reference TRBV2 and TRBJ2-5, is EPEVTQTPSHQVTQMGQEVILRCVPISNHLYFYWYRQILGQKVEFLVSFYNNEISEKSEIFDDQFSVERPDGSNFTLKIRSTKLEDSAMYFCASRPGTGGRETQYFGPGTRLLVL.

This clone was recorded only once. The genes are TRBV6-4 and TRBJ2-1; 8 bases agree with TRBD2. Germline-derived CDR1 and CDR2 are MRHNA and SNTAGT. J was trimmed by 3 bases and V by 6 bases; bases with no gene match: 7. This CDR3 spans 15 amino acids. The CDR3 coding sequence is TGTGCCAGCAGCGCCGGGACTAGATTCTACAATGAGCAGTTCTTC. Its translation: CASSAGTRFYNEQFF.

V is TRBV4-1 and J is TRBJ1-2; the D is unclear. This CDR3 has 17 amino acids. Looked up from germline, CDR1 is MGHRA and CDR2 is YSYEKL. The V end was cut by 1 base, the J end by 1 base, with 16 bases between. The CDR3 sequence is CASSQGLLMRFNYGYTF. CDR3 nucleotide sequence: TGCGCCAGCAGCCAAGGGCTGTTAATGAGGTTTAACTATGGCTACACCTTC.

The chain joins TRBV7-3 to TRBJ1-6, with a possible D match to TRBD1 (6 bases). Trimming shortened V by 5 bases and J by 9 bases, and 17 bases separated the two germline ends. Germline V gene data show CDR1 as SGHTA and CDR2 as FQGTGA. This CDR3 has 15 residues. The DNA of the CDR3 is TGTGCCAGCAGCCAAACAGGGACCCAAAGTTCACCCCTCCACTTT. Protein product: CASSQTGTQSSPLHF.

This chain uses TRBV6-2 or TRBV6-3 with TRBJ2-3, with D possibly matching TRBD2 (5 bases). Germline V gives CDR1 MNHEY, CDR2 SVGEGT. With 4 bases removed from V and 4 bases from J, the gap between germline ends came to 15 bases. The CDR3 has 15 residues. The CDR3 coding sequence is TGTGCCAGCAGTTCTCGTCTAGCAAGTTCAGATACGCAGTATTTT. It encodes CASSSRLASSDTQYF.

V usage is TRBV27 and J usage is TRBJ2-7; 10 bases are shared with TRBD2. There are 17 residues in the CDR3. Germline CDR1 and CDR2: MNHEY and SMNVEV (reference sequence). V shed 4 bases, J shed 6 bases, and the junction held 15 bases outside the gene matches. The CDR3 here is CASSSRQTLAGVPEQYF. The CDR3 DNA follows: TGTGCCAGCAGTTCCCGACAAACCCTAGCGGGAGTTCCCGAGCAGTACTTC.

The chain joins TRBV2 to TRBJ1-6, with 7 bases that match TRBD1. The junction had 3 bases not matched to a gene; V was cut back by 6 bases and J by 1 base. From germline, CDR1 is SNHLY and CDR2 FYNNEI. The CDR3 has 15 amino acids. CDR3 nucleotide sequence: TGTGCCAGCAGAGGGGGCTCGTCCTATAATTCACCCCTCCACTTT. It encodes CASRGGSSYNSPLHF.